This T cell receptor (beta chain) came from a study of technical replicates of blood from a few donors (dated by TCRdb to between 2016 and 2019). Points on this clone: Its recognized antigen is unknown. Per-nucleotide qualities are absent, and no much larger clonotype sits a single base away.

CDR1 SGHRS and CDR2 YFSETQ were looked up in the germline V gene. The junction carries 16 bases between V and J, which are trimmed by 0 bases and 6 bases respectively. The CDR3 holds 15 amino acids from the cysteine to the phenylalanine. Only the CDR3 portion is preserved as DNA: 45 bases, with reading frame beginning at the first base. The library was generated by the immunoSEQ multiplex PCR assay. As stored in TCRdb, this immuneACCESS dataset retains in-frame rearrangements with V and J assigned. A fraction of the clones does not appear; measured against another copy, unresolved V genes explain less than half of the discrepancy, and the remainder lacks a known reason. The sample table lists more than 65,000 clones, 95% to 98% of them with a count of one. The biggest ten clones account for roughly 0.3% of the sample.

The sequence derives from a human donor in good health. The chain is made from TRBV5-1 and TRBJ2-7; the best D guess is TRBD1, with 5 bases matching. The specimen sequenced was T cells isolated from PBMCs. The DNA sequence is TGCGCCAGCAGCTTGGGGGGCTCCGACCTCGGCGAGCAGTACTTC. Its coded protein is CASSLGGSDLGEQYF.